These T cell receptor beta chains were read from a single sample in a study of control samples from healthy donors and cancer patients. Clones were sequenced by immunoSEQ multiplex PCR, and TCRdb holds only the in-frame ones, with some missing. The repertoire holds approximately 190,000 clones, with approximately 90% as singletons. The sequencing input was blood. These receptors were collected from a man aged 25 to 40 in good health. Each CDR3 is given with its conserved first and last residue. D genes are given only for firm matches. Clone size is given for some rows only: seen once, a few or many times, or a class if the clone is expanded.

v_call	d_call	j_call	clone_size	cdr3_nt	cdr3_aa
TRBV6-1	NA	TRBJ1-2	NA	TGTGCCAGCAGTGACGGGAGTGGCTACACCTTC	CASSDGSGYTF
TRBV12-3/TRBV12-4	NA	TRBJ1-2	NA	TGTGCCAGCAGCCTGACACCCAGCTATGGCTACACCTTC	CASSLTPSYGYTF
TRBV2	NA	TRBJ1-6	NA	TGTGCCAGCGTGGGGGACGAAAATCGACCCCTCCACTTT	CASVGDENRPLHF
TRBV19	NA	TRBJ1-5	NA	TGTGCCAGTAGTGTCCAACAGGGCGCGCGGCAGCCCCAGCATTTT	CASSVQQGARQPQHF
TRBV7-3	TRBD2	TRBJ2-3	NA	TGTGCCAGCAGCTTGTCAGCTAGCGGGGCAGATACGCAGTATTTT	CASSLSASGADTQYF
TRBV3-1/TRBV3-2	NA	TRBJ2-7	NA	TGTGCCAGCAGCCAAACCGCCAGGGAGCAGTACTTC	CASSQTAREQYF
TRBV19	TRBD1	TRBJ1-1	NA	TGTGCCAGTAGTTTCCCTAGGGGACAGGGGGGCACTGAAGCTTTCTTT	CASSFPRGQGGTEAFF
TRBV24-1	NA	TRBJ1-5	NA	TGTGCCACCAGTGAGGTGGGTCGGAGGGTTAGCAATCAGCCCCAGCATTTT	CATSEVGRRVSNQPQHF
TRBV6-5	NA	TRBJ2-2	NA	TGTGCCGGAGGGGGCGGGGCCTGGACCGGGGAGCTGTTTTTT	CAGGGGAWTGELFF
TRBV4-2	TRBD2	TRBJ2-1	NA	TGTGCCAGCAGCCAAAAGGGGACTAGCTTCAATGAGCAGTTCTTC	CASSQKGTSFNEQFF
TRBV10-3	TRBD2	TRBJ2-1	NA	TGTGCCATCAGTGGGGCCGGGACTAGCTCAATCAATGAGCAGTTCTTC	CAISGAGTSSINEQFF
TRBV5-1	TRBD2	TRBJ2-7	NA	TGCGCCAGCAGCTGGGGACCCGGGACTAGCGGGGGTCCAACCTACGAGCAGTACTTC	CASSWGPGTSGGPTYEQYF
TRBV10-2	TRBD1	TRBJ1-6	NA	TGCGCCAGCAGTTCCGGGACAGCTAATTCACCCCTCCACTTT	CASSSGTANSPLHF
TRBV30	NA	TRBJ1-1	NA	TGTGCCTGGAGTGTTCACATGGTGCGTCCTGAAGCTTTCTTT	CAWSVHMVRPEAFF
TRBV7-8	TRBD1	TRBJ1-1	NA	TGTGCCAGCAGCCTTCGACAGGGGGTTACTGAAGCTTTCTTT	CASSLRQGVTEAFF
TRBV29-1	NA	TRBJ2-2	NA	TGCAGCGTTGTTCAGCAGCTTAACACCGGGGAGCTGTTTTTT	CSVVQQLNTGELFF
TRBV30	NA	TRBJ2-4	NA	TGTGCCTGGAGTGGGATTCTAGCCAAAAACATTCAGTACTTC	CAWSGILAKNIQYF
TRBV10-2	NA	TRBJ2-2	NA	TGCGCCAGCAGTGGGGCCATAGGCGGGGAGCTGTTTTTT	CASSGAIGGELFF
TRBV14	NA	TRBJ2-3	NA	TGTGCCAGCAGCCAAGATCTGGGACGGAGCACAGATACGCAGTATTTT	CASSQDLGRSTDTQYF
TRBV19	NA	TRBJ2-1	NA	TGTGCCAGTAGTTGGGGCTACAATGAGCAGTTCTTC	CASSWGYNEQFF
TRBV14	TRBD1	TRBJ2-7	NA	TGTGCCAGCAGCCAAGTACGAAGGGGGCCTCACTACGAGCAGTACTTC	CASSQVRRGPHYEQYF
TRBV5-4	NA	TRBJ1-1	NA	TGTGCCAGCACGGTGCCGGGACTGAAGAACACTGAAGCTTTCTTT	CASTVPGLKNTEAFF
TRBV18	NA	TRBJ2-1	few	TGTGCCAGCTCACCGAGCCAGGGACTCAATAGCGCCAATGAGCAGTTCTTC	CASSPSQGLNSANEQFF
TRBV6-1	NA	TRBJ1-5	NA	TGTGCCAGCAGTGAAGCGACGGCTAGCAATCAGCCCCAGCATTTT	CASSEATASNQPQHF
TRBV7-9	NA	TRBJ1-5	NA	TGTGCCAGCAGCTTCGGTAATAGCAATCAGCCCCAGCATTTT	CASSFGNSNQPQHF
TRBV12-5	NA	TRBJ1-3	NA	TGTGCTAGTGGTACCGGCATCGGAAACACCATATATTTT	CASGTGIGNTIYF
TRBV3-1/TRBV3-2	NA	TRBJ1-5	NA	TGTGCCAGCAGCCAAGGTCCAAATGGTCAGCCCCAGCATTTT	CASSQGPNGQPQHF
TRBV6-2/TRBV6-3	NA	TRBJ1-2	once	TGTGCCAGCAGTCAGGACGGTGACAACTATGGCTACACCTTC	CASSQDGDNYGYTF
TRBV5-8	NA	TRBJ2-1	NA	TGTGCCAGCAGCTGGGGGAGCTTAGCATGGTTCTTC	CASSWGSLAWFF
TRBV4-1	NA	TRBJ1-6	NA	TGCGCCAGCAGCCAAGAAAGTGGGGGGCCCATATCGTCCCTCCACTTT	CASSQESGGPISSLHF
TRBV3-1/TRBV3-2	NA	TRBJ2-2	few	TGTGCCAGCAGCCGAACTCGGAGCCGCTACACCGGGGAGCTGTTTTTT	CASSRTRSRYTGELFF
TRBV13	NA	TRBJ1-1	NA	TGTGCCAGCAGCTTAGGGGGGGCGCAAACTGAAGCTTTCTTT	CASSLGGAQTEAFF
TRBV5-5	NA	TRBJ2-1	NA	TGTGCCAGCAGCTTGGTGTACAATGAGCAGTTCTTC	CASSLVYNEQFF
TRBV19	NA	TRBJ1-4	NA	TGTGCCAGTAGTGAGATGTGGATGGCTAATGAAAAACTGTTTTTT	CASSEMWMANEKLFF